The clone carrying this TCR beta chain has just one count. Its specificity is not known. Germline lookup yields CDR1 LNHNV and CDR2 YYDKDF (reference sequence). This CDR3 is 14 amino acids long. Trimming stripped 10 bases from V and 4 bases from J, with 18 bases between. Some second doses came at about 4 weeks and others at about 12 weeks; these were pooled. Clones were sequenced by immunoSEQ multiplex PCR, and TCRdb holds only the in-frame ones, with some missing. The sample lists 110,000 to 150,000 clones; approximately 90% were seen once. These data originate in a study of T cell responses to AZD1222 COVID-19 vaccine. Findings and caveats of the study: Spike-specific TCR breadth and depth rose after two AZD1222 doses.

The sample here was peripheral blood, taken 28 days after the second AZD1222 dose. The TCR was taken from an adult who received the AZD1222 COVID-19 vaccine. The gene calls are TRBV15 and TRBJ2-3; maybe TRBD2 (7 bases). For the CDR3, the DNA is TGTGCCATCAATCGGGGGGCTGAGGCAGATACGCAGTATTTT. This gives the protein CAINRGAEADTQYF.